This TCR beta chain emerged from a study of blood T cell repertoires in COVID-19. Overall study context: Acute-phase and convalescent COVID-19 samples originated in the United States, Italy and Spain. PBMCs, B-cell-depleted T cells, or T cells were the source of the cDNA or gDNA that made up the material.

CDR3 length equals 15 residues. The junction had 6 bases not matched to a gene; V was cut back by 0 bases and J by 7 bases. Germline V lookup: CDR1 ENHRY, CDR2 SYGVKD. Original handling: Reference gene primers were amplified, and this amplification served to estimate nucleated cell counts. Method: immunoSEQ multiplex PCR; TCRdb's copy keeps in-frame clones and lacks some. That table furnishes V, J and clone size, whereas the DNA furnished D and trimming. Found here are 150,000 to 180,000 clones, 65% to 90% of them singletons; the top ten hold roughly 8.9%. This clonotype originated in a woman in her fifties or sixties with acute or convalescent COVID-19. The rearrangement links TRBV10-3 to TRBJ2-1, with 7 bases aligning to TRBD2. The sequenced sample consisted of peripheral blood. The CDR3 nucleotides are TGTGCCATCAGTGAGTCAGGCAGCGGGGTAAATGAGCAGTTCTTC. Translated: CAISESGSGVNEQFF.